These 18 T cell receptor beta chains originate from one sample sequenced in a study of beta chain features in type 1 diabetes. cDNA synthesis used the whole RNA isolate, giving expressed TCRB sequences. Measured with immunoSEQ multiplex PCR; TCRdb has only the in-frame clones, and not every one. Of under 450,000 clones in the sample, around 15% were seen once. The sample taken for sequencing was naive CD4+ T cells from blood. The origin of the receptors is a woman between 18 and 29 years old in good health.

This clone has more than one count but fewer than ten. This chain connects TRBV23-1 to TRBJ1-1, with TRBD1 matching 8 bases. TRBV23-1 is designated an ORF whose function remains uncertain. V lost 4 bases to trimming and J lost 5 bases; unmatched junction nucleotides: 6. This CDR3 comprises 14 residues. The CDR3 DNA reads as TGCGCCAGCAGTCTTCAGGGGGCGCGGACTGAAGCTTTCTTT. Its translation is CASSLQGARTEAFF.

This clone showed up just a few times. The V gene is TRBV4-2, the J gene TRBJ2-4; 9 positions match TRBD1. The CDR3 has 16 residues. Germline V gene lookup returns CDR1 LGHNA and CDR2 YNFKEQ. V shed 6 bases and J 6 bases; nucleotides not matched to a gene: 12. Here the CDR3 reads CASSQHQGTGINIQYF. The CDR3 coding sequence is TGTGCCAGCAGTCAGCATCAGGGGACAGGGATAAACATTCAGTACTTC.

This clone showed up just a few times. The rearrangement joins TRBV2 to TRBJ2-1; TRBD2 might be the D (6 bases). The V end was cut by 2 bases, the J end by 2 bases, with 13 bases between. CDR1 and CDR2 (germline): SNHLY, FYNNEI. The CDR3 extends over 16 amino acids. The CDR3 spells CASSERGTEAYNEQFF. The CDR3 DNA sequence: TGTGCCAGCAGTGAACGGGGGACCGAAGCCTACAATGAGCAGTTCTTC.

In regard to this clone: Other nucleotide sequences from this sample produce the same CDR3. The chain is built from TRBV29-1 and TRBJ1-1; D is possibly TRBD1 (5 bases). Trimming shortened V by 6 bases and J by 0 bases, and 11 bases separated the two germline ends. Germline V gene sequence: CDR1 SQVTM, CDR2 ANQGSEA. The CDR3 runs 13 residues. CDR3 sequence reads: CSVGRGLNTEAFF. The CDR3 DNA is TGCAGCGTGGGGCGGGGGTTGAACACTGAAGCTTTCTTT. Based on the CDR3 plus reference TRBV29-1 and TRBJ1-1, the full variable domain is SAVISQKPSRDICQRGTSLTIQCQVDSQVTMMFWYRQQPGQSLTLIATANQGSEATYESGFVIDKFPISRPNLTFSTLTVSNMSPEDSSIYLCSVGRGLNTEAFFGQGTRLTVV.

The chain joins TRBV30 to TRBJ1-4; D call uncertain. The CDR3 runs to 14 residues. V gave up 4 bases and J gave up 3 bases, with 12 bases separating them. Germline lookup yields CDR1 GTSNPN and CDR2 SVGIG (reference sequence). The CDR3 spells CAWNQLTANEKLFF. The CDR3 DNA follows: TGTGCCTGGAACCAATTAACAGCTAATGAAAAACTGTTTTTT. Variable domain in full (rest from reference TRBV30 and TRBJ1-4): SQTIHQWPATLVQPVGSPLSLECTVEGTSNPNLYWYRQAAGRGLQLLFYSVGIGQISSEVPQNLSASRPQDRQFILSSKKLLLSDSGFYLCAWNQLTANEKLFFGSGTQLSVL.

The chain uses TRBV27 and TRBJ1-4; 7 nucleotides align to TRBD1. Trimming took 5 bases from V and 8 from J; bases not matched to a gene: 14. This CDR3 region has 16 residues. Germline CDR1 reads MNHEY; CDR2 reads SMNVEV (reference sequence). CDR3 nucleotides: TGTGCCAGCAGTCCAGCACGACAGGGTCATCGGGAAAAACTGTTTTTT. This gives the protein CASSPARQGHREKLFF.

J is TRBJ2-7 and V is TRBV4-1, with a weak D call TRBD1 (5 bases). This CDR3 comprises 15 residues. Germline V CDR1 and CDR2: MGHRA, YSYEKL. V was cut by 4 bases and J by 4 bases, with 17 bases left in between. The CDR3 protein is CASSRGNIDGYEQYF. CDR3 nucleotide sequence: TGCGCCAGCAGCCGGGGCAATATCGACGGTTACGAGCAGTACTTC.

This clone was recorded a few times. This CDR3 is CAQGGGNTEAFF. As DNA, the CDR3 is TGTGCCCAAGGCGGTGGGAACACTGAAGCTTTCTTT. V is TRBV5-4 and J is TRBJ1-1, with D unresolved. The CDR3 is made up of 12 amino acids. The V gene's germline CDR1 is SGHNT and CDR2 YYREEE (reference sequence). Deletions cut 10 bases from V and 1 base from J, with 11 bases between.

This chain joins TRBV27 and TRBJ2-7; D is perhaps TRBD2 (6 bases). CDR1 is MNHEY, CDR2 SMNVEV, per germline (reference sequence). The V end was cut by 7 bases, the J end by 3 bases, with 16 bases between. The CDR3 contains 14 residues. CDR3 sequence: CASKVLASRYEQYF. The CDR3 DNA sequence: TGTGCCAGCAAGGTACTAGCAAGTCGCTACGAGCAGTACTTC.

The chain combines TRBV25-1 with TRBJ2-3; tentatively, D is TRBD2 (5 bases). V lost 0 bases and J 5 bases, leaving 12 bases between the germline ends. Germline CDR1 MGHDK, CDR2 SYGVNS. The CDR3 totals 15 residues. CDR3 sequence reads: CASSEYRSSLDTQYF. As DNA, the CDR3 is TGTGCCAGCAGTGAATATAGGTCTAGCTTAGATACGCAGTATTTT.

Regarding this clone: Germline and junction disagree at one end, which may indicate a read error. J is TRBJ2-7 and V is TRBV6-5, with TRBD1 identical over 8 bases. The CDR3 is 15 residues long. The germline CDR1 and CDR2 sequences are MNHEY and SVGAGI. The CDR3, as DNA: TGTGCCAGCAGTCTCTCCGACAGGGGCTCCAACGAGCAGTACTTC. It yields the protein CASSLSDRGSNEQYF.

This clone has more than one count but fewer than ten. The V gene is TRBV13, the J gene TRBJ2-5, with D possibly matching TRBD2 (6 bases). The V gene's germline CDR1 is PRHDT and CDR2 FYEKMQ (reference sequence). The CDR3 consists of 11 residues. Trimming took off 3 bases at V and 9 bases at J, with 8 bases between the two ends. The CDR3 DNA reads TGTGCCAGCAGCTTGAGGGAGGCCCAGTACTTC. It yields the protein CASSLREAQYF.

A few counts support this clone. The chain is built from TRBV7-2 and TRBJ2-5; 9 nucleotides align to TRBD1. The trim removed 5 bases at V and 5 bases at J, leaving 6 bases unmatched. The CDR3 has 14 residues. Germline values: CDR1 SGHTA, CDR2 FQGNSA. The CDR3: CASSLGQGPETQYF. The CDR3 DNA is TGTGCCAGCAGCCTTGGACAGGGGCCGGAGACCCAGTACTTC.

This rearrangement joins TRBV5-6 to TRBJ2-1; maybe TRBD2 (5 bases). This CDR3 region has 14 residues. Germline CDR1 is SGHDT and CDR2 is YYEEEE. The V gene lost 5 bases and the J gene lost 6 bases, with 15 bases spanning the gap. In DNA, the CDR3 is TGTGCCAGCAGGTCTGGCGGGCGTGGCAATGAGCAGTTCTTC. As protein: CASRSGGRGNEQFF.

The rearrangement links TRBV11-2 to TRBJ2-1; D gene ambiguous. This CDR3 comprises 12 residues. Germline CDR1 reads SGHAT; CDR2 reads FQNNGV. V was cut by 4 bases and J by 14 bases, with 15 bases left in between. CDR3 protein: CASSSHTRIEFF. The CDR3 DNA follows: TGTGCCAGCAGCTCGCATACAAGAATTGAGTTCTTC.

This CDR3 reads CASSAGSPGLVTYNEQFF. The CDR3, as DNA: TGTGCCAGCAGCGCAGGTTCACCGGGACTAGTTACCTACAATGAGCAGTTCTTC. The chain recombines TRBV9 with TRBJ2-1, with 8 bases fitting TRBD2. CDR1 and CDR2 from the germline V gene are SGDLS and YYNGEE. V was clipped by 3 bases and J by 2 bases; unmatched bases: 13. The CDR3 totals 18 residues.

The gene calls are TRBV28 and TRBJ1-2; the D is unclear. With 6 bases removed from V and 4 bases from J, the gap between germline ends came to 6 bases. Germline assignment: CDR1 MDHEN and CDR2 SYDVKM. The CDR3 runs 11 residues. CDR3 coding DNA: TGTGCCAGCAGGAACTTCTATGGCTACACCTTC. Translated, it gives CASRNFYGYTF.

J is TRBJ2-5 and V is TRBV10-2; a weak D match, TRBD2 (5 bases). In germline, CDR1 is WSHSY, CDR2 SAAADI. V was trimmed by 0 bases and J by 8 bases, leaving 7 bases between them. The CDR3 covers 12 residues. CDR3 residues: CASSESRATQYF. The CDR3 nucleotides read TGCGCCAGCAGTGAGTCGAGGGCAACCCAGTACTTC.